This T cell receptor beta chain was captured in a study of technical replicates of blood from four donors. Method: immunoSEQ multiplex PCR; TCRdb's copy keeps in-frame clones and lacks some. The table has over 55,000 clones, approximately 96% seen once; the top ten hold approximately 0.2%. The V end lost 1 base, the J end lost 2 bases, and 12 bases lay between the germline ends. CDR1 MGHRA and CDR2 YSYEKL come from the germline V gene. The CDR3 has 16 amino acids. The sequenced material came from T cells isolated from PBMCs. The origin of this receptor is a human donor in good health. The chain combines TRBV4-1 with TRBJ2-1; D is perhaps TRBD2 (6 bases). This CDR3 is CASSQVGASAYNEQFF. As DNA, the CDR3 is TGCGCCAGCAGCCAAGTCGGGGCTAGCGCCTACAATGAGCAGTTCTTC.